These 19 T cell receptor beta chains share one sample of origin, sequenced in a study of spatial heterogeneity in lung cancer (dated by TCRdb to the late 2010s). What the study reported, not specific to this receptor: The tumor nonsynonymous mutation count correlated with the number of expanded intratumoral alpha and beta TCRs.

Which antigens these TCRs recognize remains unknown. Libraries were constructed by 5' RACE. Sequencing was performed on a NextSeq 500. TCRdb reworked the public reads: Q25 trimming with fastp, MiXCR clone assembly, productive beta chains retained. Merged by CDR3 protein, the rows form single entries marked with the most common genes and DNA. Across this sample there are 6,400 or so distinct CDR3 sequences, with approximately 6.9% seen only once. The ten largest clones take up around 12% of the sample. The meaning of the sample's time point label: sample taken at primary tumor resection. The input for sequencing was lung tumor tissue, taken at surgery. These receptors originate from a male donor with early-stage non-small cell lung cancer.

This clonotype has a count of ten or more. The gene calls are TRBV29-1 and TRBJ2-3, with 11 bases aligning to TRBD2. Trimming took 0 bases from V and 8 from J; bases not matched to a gene: 10. The germline gives CDR1 SQVTM, CDR2 ANQGSEA. The CDR3 contains 16 residues. The CDR3 reads CSVEDRLAGGPSTQYF. The DNA for the CDR3 is TGCAGCGTTGAAGATCGTTTAGCGGGGGGGCCTAGTACGCAGTATTTT.

This clonotype showed up many times. The J gene is TRBJ1-3, the V gene TRBV27; TRBD1 might be the D (5 bases). CDR3 size: 14 residues. CDR1 MNHEY and CDR2 SMNVEV come from the germline V gene (reference sequence). The germline V and J ends were trimmed by 6 bases and 4 bases, with 13 bases remaining between them. The CDR3 nucleotides read TGTGCCAGCAGGGGGGGGTGGAAAGGAAACACCATATATTTT. Protein: CASRGGWKGNTIYF.

This clonotype was picked up many times. This chain connects TRBV6-6 to TRBJ2-5; 7 bases match TRBD2. The CDR3 is made up of 13 amino acids. V gave up 7 bases and J gave up 4 bases; unmatched junction bases: 6. CDR1 is MNHNY, CDR2 SVGAGI, per germline (reference sequence). In DNA form, the CDR3 reads TGTGCCAGCATTCCGGGGGAGGGAGAGACCCAGTACTTC. Translation gives CASIPGEGETQYF.

This clonotype was counted ten times or more. The V gene is TRBV6-1, the J gene TRBJ2-6; D is unclear. The CDR3 has 15 amino acids. V lost 6 bases and J lost 0, with 9 bases in between. Germline CDR1 is MNHNS and CDR2 is SASEGT. The CDR3 DNA reads as TGTGCCAGCAGATTCAGCCCCTCTGGGGCCAACGTCCTGACTTTC. Protein product: CASRFSPSGANVLTF.

At least ten counts were recorded for this clonotype. The rearrangement links TRBV30 to TRBJ2-4; 8 bases are a match to TRBD2. Trimming removed 0 bases from V and 2 bases from J; junction bases left unmatched: 9. The CDR3 covers 17 residues. Germline assignment: CDR1 GTSNPN and CDR2 SVGIG (reference sequence). CDR3 region: CAWSVLSGSFSKNIQYF. DNA of the CDR3: TGTGCCTGGAGTGTACTCAGCGGGAGTTTCTCCAAAAACATTCAGTACTTC. The full variable domain, completed using reference TRBV30 and TRBJ2-4, is SQTIHQWPATLVQPVGSPLSLECTVEGTSNPNLYWYRQAAGRGLQLLFYSVGIGQISSEVPQNLSASRPQDRQFILSSKKLLLSDSGFYLCAWSVLSGSFSKNIQYFGAGTRLSVL.

This clonotype was counted at least ten times. The chain combines TRBV7-6 with TRBJ1-2; a possible D gene is TRBD1 (5 bases). Trimming left V 5 bases short and J 4 bases short, with 14 bases between. From germline, CDR1 is SGHVS and CDR2 FNYEAQ. The CDR3 covers 14 residues. The CDR3 loop reads CASSAGLGGYGYTF. In nucleotides, the CDR3 is TGTGCCAGCAGCGCTGGGCTTGGGGGCTATGGCTACACCTTC.

This clonotype was seen repeatedly, ten times or more. The J gene is TRBJ2-7, the V gene TRBV24-1; the D is unclear. Germline CDR1 is KGHDR and CDR2 is SFDVKD. The CDR3 runs 15 residues. V gave up 0 bases and J gave up 7 bases, with 15 bases separating them. The CDR3 DNA follows: TGTGCCACCAGTGATTTGAGATCACCCTACGGTGAGCAGTACTTC. Translating gives CATSDLRSPYGEQYF.

In this sample, this clonotype turned up a few times. This chain joins TRBV10-1 and TRBJ2-1; 11 bases match TRBD2. The germline V gene encodes CDR1 WNHNN and CDR2 SYGVQD (reference sequence). CDR3 size: 15 residues. Trimming cost V 2 bases and J 5 bases; bases outside gene matches: 2. The DNA for the CDR3 is TGCGCCAGCAGTGAGAGGACTAGCGGGCACAATGAGCAGTTCTTC. This sequence encodes CASSERTSGHNEQFF.

By frequency in the sample, this clonotype is medium-sized. The rearrangement uses TRBV11-1 and TRBJ2-3; perhaps D is TRBD1 or TRBD2 (5 bases each). The CDR3 is made up of 14 amino acids. V was cut by 6 bases and J by 0 bases, with 10 bases left in between. CDR1 and CDR2 from the germline V gene are SGHAT and FQDESV (reference sequence). CDR3 in amino acids: CASRGRISTDTQYF. Here the CDR3 DNA reads TGTGCCAGCAGGGGACGGATAAGCACAGATACGCAGTATTTT.

The chain uses TRBV4-2 and TRBJ2-7; 8 bases map to TRBD1. Germline V gene lookup returns CDR1 LGHNA and CDR2 YNFKEQ. With 2 bases clipped from V and 3 bases from J, the junction kept 6 bases outside the gene matches. This CDR3 is 15 amino acids long. Written as DNA, the CDR3 is TGTGCCAGCAGCCAACGACAGGGGAAAGACTACGAGCAGTACTTC. This codes for CASSQRQGKDYEQYF.

Ten or more counts support this clonotype. CDR3 protein: CATSPRRGSADTQYF. As DNA, the CDR3 is TGTGCCACCTCCCCACGGCGGGGGAGCGCAGATACGCAGTATTTT. The chain joins TRBV15 to TRBJ2-3; 7 bases are shared with TRBD2. The V gene's germline CDR1 is LNHNV and CDR2 YYDKDF (reference sequence). With 8 bases clipped from V and 4 bases from J, the junction kept 12 bases outside the gene matches. CDR3 length: 15 amino acids.

This clonotype is judged medium-sized. The rearrangement uses TRBV7-9 and TRBJ2-2, with a weak D call TRBD2 (6 bases). Germline V CDR1 and CDR2: SEHNR, FQNEAQ (reference sequence). The CDR3 is made up of 19 amino acids. Trimming pared 1 base from V and 1 base from J, leaving 19 bases between. CDR3 DNA: TGTGCCAGCAGCTTAGTTGGAGTCGTCCTAGCGCTGAACACCGGGGAGCTGTTTTTT. Translated, it gives CASSLVGVVLALNTGELFF.

In its sample, this clonotype ranks as medium-sized. The gene calls are TRBV20-1 and TRBJ2-5; D remains unclear. Per germline, CDR1 DFQATT and CDR2 SNEGSKA (reference sequence). This CDR3 is 10 amino acids long. Trimming removed 5 bases at V and 13 bases at J, with 14 bases between. CDR3 in DNA: TGCAGTGCTGGCGAGTGGGCGGCGTACTTC. This translates into CSAGEWAAYF.

This clonotype was picked up many times. The rearrangement links TRBV4-3 to TRBJ2-3, with TRBD2 matching 11 bases. This CDR3 region has 16 residues. V lost 8 bases and J lost 3; bases outside the gene matches: 10. Per germline, CDR1 LGHNA and CDR2 YSLEER. This chain's CDR3 is CASGISGGARTDTQYF. CDR3 nucleotide sequence: TGCGCCAGCGGAATTAGCGGGGGGGCCAGGACAGATACGCAGTATTTT.

At least ten counts were recorded for this clonotype. The rearrangement joins TRBV29-1 to TRBJ1-1; D ambiguous. Trimming cost V 6 bases and J 1 base, with 15 bases left between them. The CDR3 spans 14 residues. Germline V CDR1 and CDR2: SQVTM, ANQGSEA. The CDR3 sequence: CSVLAQTRNTEAFF. The CDR3 nucleotides are TGCAGCGTCTTGGCCCAGACCCGGAACACTGAAGCTTTCTTT.

By frequency in the sample, this clonotype is medium-sized (0.01 to 0.1%). V is TRBV9 and J is TRBJ1-3; D remains unclear. CDR3 length: 14 residues. Trimming left V 5 bases short and J 6 bases short, with 15 bases between. The germline V gene encodes CDR1 SGDLS and CDR2 YYNGEE. The CDR3 spells CASSADGYSNTIYF. In DNA, the CDR3 is TGTGCCAGCAGTGCCGACGGATACTCAAACACCATATATTTT.

By share, this clonotype ranks as medium-sized. The V and J genes are TRBV2 and TRBJ2-5; 7 positions match TRBD2. This CDR3 has 17 residues. V lost 2 bases and J lost 3; bases outside the gene matches: 12. Looked up from germline, CDR1 is SNHLY and CDR2 is FYNNEI. DNA for the CDR3: TGTGCCAGCAGTGAAAGTAAAAGGGCTAGCGGAAAAGAGACCCAGTACTTC. Protein product: CASSESKRASGKETQYF.

In its sample, this clonotype ranks as large. The chain recombines TRBV5-5 with TRBJ1-1; D is ambiguous. This CDR3 is 14 amino acids long. Per germline, CDR1 SGHKS and CDR2 YYEKEE (reference sequence). The V and J ends lost 7 bases and 1 base respectively, with 14 bases between them. The CDR3, as DNA: TGTGCCAGCCTTCAGGCGTACAGGAACACTGAAGCTTTCTTT. It codes for CASLQAYRNTEAFF.

This clonotype was detected ten times or more. This CDR3 reads CASSSRGGVGTDTQYF. The DNA of the CDR3 is TGCGCCAGCAGCTCCCGGGGGGGAGTAGGGACAGATACGCAGTATTTT. The rearrangement uses TRBV5-1 and TRBJ2-3; 8 bases line up with TRBD2. Unmatched junction bases numbered 9, after V lost 3 bases and J lost 3 bases. CDR3 length: 16 amino acids. Germline CDR1 SGHRS, CDR2 YFSETQ.